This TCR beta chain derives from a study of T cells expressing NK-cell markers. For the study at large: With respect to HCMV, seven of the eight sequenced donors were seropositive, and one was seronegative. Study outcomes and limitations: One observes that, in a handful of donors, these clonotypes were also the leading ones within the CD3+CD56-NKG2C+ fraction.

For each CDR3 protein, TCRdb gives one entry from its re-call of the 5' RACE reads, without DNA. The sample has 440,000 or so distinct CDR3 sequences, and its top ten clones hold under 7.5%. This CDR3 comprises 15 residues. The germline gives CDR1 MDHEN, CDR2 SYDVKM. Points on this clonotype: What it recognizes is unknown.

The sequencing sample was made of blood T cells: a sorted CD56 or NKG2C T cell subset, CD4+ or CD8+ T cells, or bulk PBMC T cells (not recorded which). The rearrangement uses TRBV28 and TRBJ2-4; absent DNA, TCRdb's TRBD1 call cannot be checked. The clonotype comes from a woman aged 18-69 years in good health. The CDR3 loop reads CASSYADRAKNIQYF.